This note documents a single T cell receptor (beta chain) sequence. Its antigen is as yet unknown. With 60 Vbeta and 13 Jbeta primers, the PCR was carried out. Here immunoSEQ multiplex PCR was the method, and the copy in TCRdb shows in-frame clones only, minus some. In all, the sample yields about 74,000 clones. CDR1 is SGDLS, CDR2 YYNGEE, per germline. There are 14 residues in the CDR3. The V gene lost 0 bases and the J gene lost 4 bases, with 8 bases spanning the gap. The sample comes from a study of cytomegalovirus exposure and HLA in healthy donors. Study-level points and caveats: TCR beta chain V- and J-gene trimming was linked, in a later analysis, to a missense variant in DCLRE1C.

The chain joins TRBV9 to TRBJ1-3; D possibly corresponds to TRBD1 (5 bases). The material sequenced was PBMCs. This TCR derives from a female donor in good health and CMV-seropositive. CDR3: CASSVARAGNTIYF. CDR3 DNA: TGTGCCAGCAGCGTAGCCAGGGCCGGAAACACCATATATTTT.